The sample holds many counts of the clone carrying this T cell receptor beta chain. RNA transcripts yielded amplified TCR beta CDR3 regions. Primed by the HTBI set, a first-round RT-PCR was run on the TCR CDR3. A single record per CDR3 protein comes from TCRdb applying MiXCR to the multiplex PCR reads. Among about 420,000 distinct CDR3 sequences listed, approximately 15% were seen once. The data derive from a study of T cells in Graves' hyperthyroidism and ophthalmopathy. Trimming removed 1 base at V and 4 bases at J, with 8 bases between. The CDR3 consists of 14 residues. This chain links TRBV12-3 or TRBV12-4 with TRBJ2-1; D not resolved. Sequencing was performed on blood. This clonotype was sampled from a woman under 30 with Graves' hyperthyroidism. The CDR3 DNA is TGTGCCAGCAGTTTAGTTCCCCCATACAATGAGCAGTTCTTC. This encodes CASSLVPPYNEQFF.